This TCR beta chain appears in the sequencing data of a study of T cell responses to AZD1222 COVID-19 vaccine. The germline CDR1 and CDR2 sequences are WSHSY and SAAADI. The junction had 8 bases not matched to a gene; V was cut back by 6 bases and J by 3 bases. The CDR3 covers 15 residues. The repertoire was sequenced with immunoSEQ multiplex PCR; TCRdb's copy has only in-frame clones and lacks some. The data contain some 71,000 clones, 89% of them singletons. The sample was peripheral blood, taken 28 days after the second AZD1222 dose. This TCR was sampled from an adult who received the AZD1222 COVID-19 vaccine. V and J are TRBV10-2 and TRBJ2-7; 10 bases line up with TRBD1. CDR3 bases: TGCGCCAGCAGGAGTTTCGGGACAGGGGACTACGAGCAGTACTTC. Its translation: CASRSFGTGDYEQYF.